This is a list of T cell receptor beta chains from one sample in a study of blood T cell repertoires in COVID-19. Measured with immunoSEQ multiplex PCR; TCRdb has only the in-frame clones, and not every one. Here the sample spans approximately 170,000 clones, around 84% being singletons. Sequencing was carried out using PBMCs or T cells enriched from blood (not recorded which). The receptor set was obtained from a woman aged 50 to 60 who had recovered from COVID-19. The CDR3 runs from the conserved cysteine through the conserved F or W. The order of the fields is V gene, J gene, clone size, D gene, CDR3 DNA, CDR3 protein. A D gene is named only where the DNA matches it firmly. Part of the rows lack a size; the others show once, few, many or a class for expanded clones.

TRBV7-6	TRBJ1-2	-	TRBD1	TGTGCCAGCAGCTTAGTACAGGGGGATGGCTACACCTTC	CASSLVQGDGYTF
TRBV20-1	TRBJ2-5	-	-	TGCAGTGGCTACTTCGAGACCCAGTACTTC	CSGYFETQYF
TRBV6-1	TRBJ1-2	-	TRBD1	TGTGCCAGCAGTGAAAAATTCCAGGGGGTCGGCTACACCTTC	CASSEKFQGVGYTF
TRBV19	TRBJ2-7	-	-	TGTGCCAGTAGTAAGGGCGTCACAGGAGCCTACGAGCAGTACTTC	CASSKGVTGAYEQYF
TRBV6-5	TRBJ2-1	-	-	TGTGCCAGCATGTTGTCAGGGAGGCCCAATGAGCAGTTCTTC	CASMLSGRPNEQFF
TRBV2	TRBJ2-1	-	TRBD1	TGTGCCAGCAGCGTGGGACAGTCCGCCTACAATGAGCAGTTCTTC	CASSVGQSAYNEQFF
TRBV18	TRBJ2-3	once	TRBD2	TGTGCCAGCTCACCACCAGCGGGGGGGTTAGATACGCAGTATTTT	CASSPPAGGLDTQYF
TRBV7-3	TRBJ2-1	-	TRBD1	TGTGCCAGCAGCTTAGGGCCAGGGGGAAACAATGAGCAGTTCTTC	CASSLGPGGNNEQFF
TRBV6-5	TRBJ1-1	once	TRBD1	TGTGCCAGCAGTTACGGGACAGCCATGAACACTGAAGCTTTCTTT	CASSYGTAMNTEAFF
TRBV7-6	TRBJ2-7	-	TRBD1	TGTGCCAGCAGCTTAGACCCCGGGACAGGGCAAGAGCAGTACTTC	CASSLDPGTGQEQYF
TRBV7-3	TRBJ2-3	-	-	TGTGCCAGCAGCTTAAGGGGTGGGGCAATTAAAGTAGATACGCAGTATTTT	CASSLRGGAIKVDTQYF
TRBV9	TRBJ2-3	-	TRBD2	TGTGCCAGCAGCGTGGTAGCGGGGGGGAACACAGATACGCAGTATTTT	CASSVVAGGNTDTQYF
TRBV7-2	TRBJ1-6	few	TRBD1	TGTGCCAGCAGCACGGGACAGGGGTTAAGCTCCTATAATTCACCCCTCCACTTT	CASSTGQGLSSYNSPLHF
TRBV3-1/TRBV3-2	TRBJ2-3	once	-	TGTGCCAGCAGCCAAGATCTTAGTCGCACAGATACGCAGTATTTT	CASSQDLSRTDTQYF
TRBV19	TRBJ1-5	-	-	TGTGCCAGTAGTTCAGGCTTGTCAGGAAATAGCAATCAGCCCCAGCATTTT	CASSSGLSGNSNQPQHF
TRBV3-1/TRBV3-2	TRBJ2-4	-	TRBD1	TGTGCCAGCAGCAGAGGGACAGAAAACATTCAGTACTTC	CASSRGTENIQYF
TRBV27	TRBJ1-4	few	-	TGTGCCAGCAGTCCACACCAGACACGAAAAACTAATGAAAAACTGTTTTTT	CASSPHQTRKTNEKLFF
TRBV5-4	TRBJ1-4	-	-	TGTGCCAGCAGCTTGGACTCTAATGAAAAACTGTTTTTT	CASSLDSNEKLFF
TRBV19	TRBJ1-3	-	-	TGTGCCAGTAGTGGAGGAACTGGAAACACCATATATTTT	CASSGGTGNTIYF
TRBV28	TRBJ2-1	-	TRBD2	TGTGCCAGCACAGCGGGACTACAGAATGAGCAGTTCTTC	CASTAGLQNEQFF
TRBV18	TRBJ2-7	once	TRBD2	TGTGCCAGCTCACCACCGACACTAGCGGGATCGGGGGAGCAGTACTTC	CASSPPTLAGSGEQYF
TRBV28	TRBJ1-5	-	TRBD1	TGTGCCAGCAGTTGGGGGGGTGGACAGGGCGGTCAGCCCCAGCATTTT	CASSWGGGQGGQPQHF
TRBV5-1	TRBJ2-7	-	-	TGCGCCAGCAGCTCCGCGGGACTCACCGAGCAGTACTTC	CASSSAGLTEQYF
TRBV4-3	TRBJ1-6	-	-	TGCGCCAGCAGCCGAGGACGGGAAAGCAATTCACCCCTCCACTTT	CASSRGRESNSPLHF
TRBV5-1	TRBJ1-1	-	TRBD1	TGCGCCAGCAGCTTGGGTGCAGGGGGCGACACTGAAGCTTTCTTT	CASSLGAGGDTEAFF
TRBV19	TRBJ1-5	-	-	TGTGCCAGTATCTCAGGGGAGGGCGGCAATCAGCCCCAGCATTTT	CASISGEGGNQPQHF
TRBV20-1	TRBJ2-7	-	-	TGCAGTGCTTGGCGGGGCTACGAGCAGTACTTC	CSAWRGYEQYF
TRBV7-6	TRBJ2-3	once	TRBD2	TGTGCCAGCAGCTTAGCGGCGAGCGGGGGGCCTACAGATACGCAGTATTTT	CASSLAASGGPTDTQYF
TRBV29-1	TRBJ2-3	-	TRBD2	TGCAGCGTTGAATTCTGGACTAGCGGGAGGGCCACAGATACGCAGTATTTT	CSVEFWTSGRATDTQYF
TRBV19	TRBJ2-5	-	TRBD1	TGTGCCAGTAGTCGCTCGACAGGGTCAGAGACCCAGTACTTC	CASSRSTGSETQYF
TRBV28	TRBJ1-5	-	TRBD1	TGTGCCAGCAGTTTATTATCGGGACAGGGTTTTGGGAGGAGCAATCAGCCCCAGCATTTT	CASSLLSGQGFGRSNQPQHF
TRBV12-3/TRBV12-4	TRBJ2-7	-	-	TGTGCCAGCAGTTTGATCAGGGACGAGCAGTACTTC	CASSLIRDEQYF
TRBV19	TRBJ2-5	-	TRBD2	TGTGCCAGTAGCCCGGGGGGGGGAGAGACCCAGTACTTC	CASSPGGGETQYF
TRBV7-9	TRBJ1-5	-	-	TGTGCCAGCGGGCGGGGACGGAGCAATCAGCCCCAGCATTTT	CASGRGRSNQPQHF
TRBV4-2	TRBJ2-2	-	TRBD2	TGTGCCAGCAGCCAGTTAGCGGGATGGACCGGGGAGCTGTTTTTT	CASSQLAGWTGELFF
TRBV3-1/TRBV3-2	TRBJ2-1	-	TRBD2	TGTGCCAGCAGTCGCGGACTAGCGGGGGGACCTTACAATGAGCAGTTCTTC	CASSRGLAGGPYNEQFF
TRBV7-2	TRBJ2-5	-	-	TGTGCCAGCAGCTTACTGGAGACCCAGTACTTC	CASSLLETQYF
TRBV5-6	TRBJ1-3	-	-	TGTGCCAGCAGCTTGCGGGTGAGCTCTGGAAACACCATATATTTT	CASSLRVSSGNTIYF
TRBV6-6	TRBJ2-7	-	TRBD1	TGTGCCAGCGAACTAAACAGGGGATTGGGCGAGCAGTACTTC	CASELNRGLGEQYF
TRBV4-3	TRBJ1-4	many	-	TGCGCCAGCAGCCAAGGTTTTGGGCATGAAAAACTGTTTTTT	CASSQGFGHEKLFF